The sequence of this T cell receptor beta chain was determined in a study of T cell responses to AZD1222 COVID-19 vaccine. Study observations and caveats: Unmutated variant regions are reportedly the target of nearly half of TCRs that are spike-specific. Recipients of AZD1222 seropositive at baseline numbered only 5 to 7.

The germline V gene has CDR1 SGHNT and CDR2 YENEEA. This CDR3 comprises 14 residues. V shed 1 base and J 1 base; nucleotides not matched to a gene: 1. Comments on this clone: Its antigen is still unknown.

The data were produced by immunoSEQ multiplex PCR, yet TCRdb's version contains in-frame clones alone and is incomplete. The sample gives approximately 130,000 clones, 90% of which show up once; about 7% is in the top ten. The gene calls are TRBV11-3 and TRBJ2-7; 7 nucleotides align to TRBD2. This receptor was obtained from an adult in good health. The material was peripheral blood, obtained on day 0 of AZD1222 vaccination. The CDR3 reads CASSLGGGSYEQYF. Here the CDR3 DNA reads TGTGCCAGCAGCTTAGGGGGGGGATCCTACGAGCAGTACTTC.